What follows is one TCR beta chain and its context. The antigen is unknown. These data belong to a study of cytomegalovirus exposure and HLA in healthy donors. Study findings and constraints: The authors judged a highly shared variant cluster likely a sequencing artifact. Cytomegalovirus status, reportedly, was diagnosed with high specificity and sensitivity by the classifier.

CDR1 SGHRS and CDR2 YFSETQ come from the germline V gene. Trimming pared 1 base from V and 0 bases from J, leaving 8 bases between. This CDR3 region has 15 residues. PCR primers comprised 60 Vbeta and 13 Jbeta primers. The method was immunoSEQ multiplex PCR; TCRdb's version includes in-frame clones alone and lacks a portion of them. This sample's table has around 150,000 clones. The sample taken for sequencing was PBMCs. The TCR was taken from a man in his forties in good health and CMV-seronegative. The chain carries TRBV5-1 and TRBJ2-1; D gene uncertain. CDR3 residues: CASSLMSSSYNEQFF. DNA for the CDR3: TGCGCCAGCAGCTTGATGTCTAGCTCCTACAATGAGCAGTTCTTC.